Listed here is a single TCR beta chain. As yet, its antigen is unknown. These data belong to a study of beta chain features in type 1 diabetes. The study, taken as a whole, reports: Whether TCRB rearrangement is influenced by HLA type went unresolved here. Researchers reported that naive, central memory and Treg TCRB repertoires appeared more similar in patients than in healthy donors. Diminished insertions and augmented deletions at VDJ junctions characterized type 1 diabetes patients.

The CDR3 is 11 amino acids. Germline CDR1 and CDR2: SNHLY and FYNNEI. The V end lost 4 bases, the J end lost 8 bases, and 9 bases lay between the germline ends. Expressed TCRB transcripts were sequenced because the entire RNA isolate underwent reverse transcription. The average read count of naive, central memory and regulatory T cell samples was 3 million to 4 million. Clones were read by immunoSEQ multiplex PCR, and TCRdb kept only the in-frame ones, dropping some. The table has under 550,000 clones, about an eighth seen once; the top ten hold about 0.045%. The chain combines TRBV2 with TRBJ2-7; perhaps TRBD2 as D (5 bases). This receptor was taken from a woman between 18 and 29 years old in good health. The sample was naive CD4+ T cells from blood. CDR3 residues: CASSVGVQQYV. As DNA, the CDR3 is TGTGCCAGCAGTGTGGGAGTGCAGCAGTACGTC.